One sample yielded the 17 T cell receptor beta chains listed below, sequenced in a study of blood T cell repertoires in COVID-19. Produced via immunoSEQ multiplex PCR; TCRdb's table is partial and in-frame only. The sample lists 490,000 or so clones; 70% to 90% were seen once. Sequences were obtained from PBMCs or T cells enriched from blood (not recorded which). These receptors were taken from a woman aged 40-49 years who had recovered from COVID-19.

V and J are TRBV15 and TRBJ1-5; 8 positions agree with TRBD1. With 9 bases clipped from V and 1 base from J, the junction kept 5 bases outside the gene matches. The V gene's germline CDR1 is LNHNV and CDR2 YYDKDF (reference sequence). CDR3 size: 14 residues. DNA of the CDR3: TGTGCCACGGCAGGGGGCCGGAGCAATCAGCCCCAGCATTTT. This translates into CATAGGRSNQPQHF.

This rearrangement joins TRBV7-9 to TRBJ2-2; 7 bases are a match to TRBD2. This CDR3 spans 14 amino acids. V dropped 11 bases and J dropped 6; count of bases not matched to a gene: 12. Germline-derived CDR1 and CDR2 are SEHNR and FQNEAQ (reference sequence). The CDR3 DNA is TGTGCCCACTCCATTGCGGGAGAACCCGGGGAGCTGTTTTTT. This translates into CAHSIAGEPGELFF.

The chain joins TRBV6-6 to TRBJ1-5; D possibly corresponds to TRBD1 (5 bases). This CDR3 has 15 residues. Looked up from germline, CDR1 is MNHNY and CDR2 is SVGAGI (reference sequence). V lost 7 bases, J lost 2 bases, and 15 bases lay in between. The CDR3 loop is CASTSIQGGNQPQHF. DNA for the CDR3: TGTGCCAGCACCTCAATTCAGGGCGGCAATCAGCCCCAGCATTTT.

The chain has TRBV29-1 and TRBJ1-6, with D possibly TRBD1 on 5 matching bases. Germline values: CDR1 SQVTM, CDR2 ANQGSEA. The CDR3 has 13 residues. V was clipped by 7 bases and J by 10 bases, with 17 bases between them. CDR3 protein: CSGSTGEGSPLHF. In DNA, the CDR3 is TGCAGCGGATCTACGGGGGAGGGATCACCCCTCCACTTT.

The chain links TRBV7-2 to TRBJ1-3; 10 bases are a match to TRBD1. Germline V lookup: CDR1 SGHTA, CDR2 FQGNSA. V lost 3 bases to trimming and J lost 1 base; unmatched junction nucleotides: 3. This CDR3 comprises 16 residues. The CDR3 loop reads CASSFRTGGSGNTIYF. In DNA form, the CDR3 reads TGTGCCAGCAGCTTCCGGACAGGGGGGTCTGGAAACACCATATATTTT. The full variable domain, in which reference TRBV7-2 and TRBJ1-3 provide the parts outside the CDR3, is GAGVSQSPSNKVTEKGKDVELRCDPISGHTALYWYRQSLGQGLEFLIYFQGNSAPDKSGLPSDRFSAERTGGSVSTLTIQRTQQEDSAVYLCASSFRTGGSGNTIYFGEGSWLTVV.

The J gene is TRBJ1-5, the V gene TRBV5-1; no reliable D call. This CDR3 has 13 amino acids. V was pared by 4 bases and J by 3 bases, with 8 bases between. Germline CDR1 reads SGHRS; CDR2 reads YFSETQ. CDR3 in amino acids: CASSRDNNQPQHF. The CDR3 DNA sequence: TGCGCCAGCAGCAGAGACAACAATCAGCCCCAGCATTTT.

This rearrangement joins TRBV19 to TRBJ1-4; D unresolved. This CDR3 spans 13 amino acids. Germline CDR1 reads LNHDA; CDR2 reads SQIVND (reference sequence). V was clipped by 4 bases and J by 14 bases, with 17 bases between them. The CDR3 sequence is CASSTPPGGDLFF. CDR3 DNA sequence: TGTGCCAGTAGTACGCCCCCCGGCGGGGATCTGTTTTTT.

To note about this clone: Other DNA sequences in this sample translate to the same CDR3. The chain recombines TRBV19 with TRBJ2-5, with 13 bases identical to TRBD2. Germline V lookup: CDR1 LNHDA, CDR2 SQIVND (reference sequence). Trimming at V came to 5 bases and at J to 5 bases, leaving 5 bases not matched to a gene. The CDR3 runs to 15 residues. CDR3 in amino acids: CASSLGLAGTETQYF. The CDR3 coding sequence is TGTGCCAGTAGTCTGGGACTAGCGGGAACGGAGACCCAGTACTTC.

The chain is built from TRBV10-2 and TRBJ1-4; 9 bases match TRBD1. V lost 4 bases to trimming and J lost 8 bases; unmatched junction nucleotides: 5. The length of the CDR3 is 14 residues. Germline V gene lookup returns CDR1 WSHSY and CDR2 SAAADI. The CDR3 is CASSAWDRAEKLFF. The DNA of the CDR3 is TGCGCCAGCAGTGCATGGGACAGGGCCGAAAAACTGTTTTTT.

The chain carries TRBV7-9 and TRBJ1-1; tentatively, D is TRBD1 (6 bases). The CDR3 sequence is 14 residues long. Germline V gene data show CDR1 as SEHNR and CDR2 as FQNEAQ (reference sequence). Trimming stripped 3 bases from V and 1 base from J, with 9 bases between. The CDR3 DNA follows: TGTGCCAGCAGCTTTCGGACAGCGAACACTGAAGCTTTCTTT. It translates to CASSFRTANTEAFF.

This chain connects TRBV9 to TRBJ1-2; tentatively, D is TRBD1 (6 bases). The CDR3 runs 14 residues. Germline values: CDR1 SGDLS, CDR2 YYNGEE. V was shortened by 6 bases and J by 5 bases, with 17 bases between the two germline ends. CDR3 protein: CASTTQGGGYGYTF. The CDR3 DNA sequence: TGTGCCAGCACCACGCAGGGAGGGGGATATGGCTACACCTTC.

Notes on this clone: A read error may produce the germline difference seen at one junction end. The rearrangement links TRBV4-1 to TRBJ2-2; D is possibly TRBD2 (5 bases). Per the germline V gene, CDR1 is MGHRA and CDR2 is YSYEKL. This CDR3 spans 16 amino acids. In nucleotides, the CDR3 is TGCGCCAGCAGCCAAGGAGTTCCGGGGAACCCCGGGGAGCTGTTTTTT. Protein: CASSQGVPGNPGELFF.

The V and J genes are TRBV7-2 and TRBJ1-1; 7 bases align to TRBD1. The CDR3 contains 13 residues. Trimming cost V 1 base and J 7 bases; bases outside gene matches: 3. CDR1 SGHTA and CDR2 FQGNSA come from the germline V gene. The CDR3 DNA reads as TGTGCCAGCAGCTTAGGGGCAGGGGGTGAAGCTTTCTTT. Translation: CASSLGAGGEAFF. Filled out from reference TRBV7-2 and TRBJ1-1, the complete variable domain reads GAGVSQSPSNKVTEKGKDVELRCDPISGHTALYWYRQSLGQGLEFLIYFQGNSAPDKSGLPSDRFSAERTGGSVSTLTIQRTQQEDSAVYLCASSLGAGGEAFFGQGTRLTVV.

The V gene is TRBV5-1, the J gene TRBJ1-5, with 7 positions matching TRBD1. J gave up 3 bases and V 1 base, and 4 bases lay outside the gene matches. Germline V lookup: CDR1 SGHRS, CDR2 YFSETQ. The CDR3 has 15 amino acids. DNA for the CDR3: TGCGCCAGCAGCTTGAGGGGGCTGATCAATCAGCCCCAGCATTTT. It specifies CASSLRGLINQPQHF.

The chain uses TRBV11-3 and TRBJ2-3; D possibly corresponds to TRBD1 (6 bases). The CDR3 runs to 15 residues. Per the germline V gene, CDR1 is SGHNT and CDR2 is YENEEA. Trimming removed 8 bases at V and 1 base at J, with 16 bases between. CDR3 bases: TGTGCCAGCGGTTCGGGACAACGGGGCACAGATACGCAGTATTTT. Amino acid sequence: CASGSGQRGTDTQYF.

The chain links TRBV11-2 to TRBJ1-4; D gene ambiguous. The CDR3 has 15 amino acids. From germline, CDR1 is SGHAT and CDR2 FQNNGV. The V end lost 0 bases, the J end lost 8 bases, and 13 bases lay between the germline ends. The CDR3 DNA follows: TGTGCCAGCAGCTTAGATCTTTCGGGGTACGAAAAACTGTTTTTT. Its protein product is CASSLDLSGYEKLFF.

This CDR3 is CASSRYEVTEAFF. Written as DNA, the CDR3 is TGTGCCAGCAGCCGCTATGAAGTCACTGAAGCTTTCTTT. This chain joins TRBV13 and TRBJ1-1, with D unclear. This CDR3 spans 13 amino acids. V lost 5 bases, J lost 4 bases, and 11 bases lay in between. CDR1 PRHDT and CDR2 FYEKMQ come from the germline V gene (reference sequence).